These 9 T cell receptor beta chains were sequenced from one sample in a study of cytotoxic CD8 clonotypes in ibrutinib-treated CLL. Profiling relied on immunoSEQ multiplex PCR, and the TCRdb table lists in-frame clones only, not all of them. The sample consists of about 39,000 clones, 65% to 70% of them appearing once. The starting material was PBMCs, obtained at disease progression, from a patient treated with ibrutinib. All receptors derive from a human donor with chronic lymphocytic leukemia.

V usage is TRBV9 and J usage is TRBJ2-2, with D tentatively TRBD1 (6 bases). The CDR3 is made up of 16 amino acids. V was shortened by 0 bases and J by 5 bases, with 14 bases between the two germline ends. CDR1 SGDLS and CDR2 YYNGEE come from the germline V gene. The CDR3 protein is CASSVGSDRVTGELFF. The DNA for the CDR3 is TGTGCCAGCAGCGTAGGGTCGGACAGAGTTACCGGGGAGCTGTTTTTT.

This clone has just a few counts. This rearrangement joins TRBV15 to TRBJ2-7, with TRBD1 identical over 7 bases. The germline V gene encodes CDR1 LNHNV and CDR2 YYDKDF (reference sequence). The V segment lost 3 bases and the J segment 6 bases; nucleotides outside the gene matches: 5. This CDR3 contains 13 residues. The CDR3 DNA sequence: TGTGCCACCAGCAGGGGGGACAGCGGCGAGCAGTACTTC. It specifies CATSRGDSGEQYF.

V usage is TRBV30 and J usage is TRBJ1-2; maybe TRBD1 (5 bases). The germline gives CDR1 GTSNPN, CDR2 SVGIG (reference sequence). CDR3 length equals 14 residues. Trimming left V 4 bases short and J 0 bases short, with 12 bases between. CDR3 protein: CAWNRDRANYGYTF. CDR3 nucleotides: TGTGCCTGGAATAGAGACAGAGCTAACTATGGCTACACCTTC.

The V and J genes are TRBV4-2 and TRBJ1-3; maybe TRBD1 (5 bases). This CDR3 spans 16 amino acids. Trimming took 0 bases from V and 8 from J, leaving 17 bases between them. Germline V CDR1 and CDR2: LGHNA, YNFKEQ. DNA of the CDR3: TGTGCCAGCAGCCAAGATTTAGTTGGGGGTGGCCACACCATATATTTT. This translates into CASSQDLVGGGHTIYF.

This clone was recorded a few times. The chain uses TRBV25-1 and TRBJ2-1; 8 nucleotides align to TRBD2. The germline gives CDR1 MGHDK, CDR2 SYGVNS. V lost 11 bases, J lost 3 bases, and 9 bases stayed unmatched. The CDR3 has 14 residues. The CDR3: CAAQSGSNYNEQFF. CDR3 nucleotides: TGTGCCGCACAGAGCGGGAGCAACTACAATGAGCAGTTCTTC.

In this sample, this clone turned up a few times. The genes are TRBV7-9 and TRBJ2-7; a weak D match, TRBD2 (6 bases). Germline V gene data show CDR1 as SEHNR and CDR2 as FQNEAQ (reference sequence). The V end lost 4 bases, the J end lost 4 bases, and 20 bases lay between the germline ends. The CDR3 runs 16 residues. The CDR3 protein is CASSSVGRGGPYEQYF. Written as DNA, the CDR3 is TGTGCCAGCAGCTCCGTAGGGCGGGGAGGACCTTACGAGCAGTACTTC. Using reference TRBV7-9 and TRBJ2-7 for the parts outside the CDR3, the full variable domain is DTGVSQNPRHKITKRGQNVTFRCDPISEHNRLYWYRQTLGQGPEFLTYFQNEAQLEKSRLLSDRFSAERPKGSFSTLEIQRTEQGDSAMYLCASSSVGRGGPYEQYFGPGTRLTVT.

The rearrangement uses TRBV5-4 and TRBJ2-2, with D possibly being TRBD2 (6 bases). V was pared by 5 bases and J by 1 base, with 12 bases between. This CDR3 contains 15 residues. Germline V CDR1 and CDR2: SGHNT, YYREEE (reference sequence). The CDR3 coding sequence is TGTGCCAGCAGATCGGGACTTCAGAACACCGGGGAGCTGTTTTTT. Translation: CASRSGLQNTGELFF.

The chain is built from TRBV2 and TRBJ2-2; D uncertain. This CDR3 has 13 amino acids. V lost 7 bases and J lost 1, with 7 bases in between. Germline CDR1 SNHLY, CDR2 FYNNEI. The CDR3 sequence: CASTRKNTGELFF. CDR3 sequence (DNA): TGTGCCAGCACACGGAAGAACACCGGGGAGCTGTTTTTT.

V and J are TRBV11-2 and TRBJ2-7; TRBD2 matches 7 bases. V trimming: 4 bases; J trimming: 3 bases; junction bases outside the gene matches: 6. This CDR3 spans 14 amino acids. Germline V CDR1 and CDR2: SGHAT, FQNNGV. CDR3 sequence (DNA): TGTGCCAGCAGCTCGGGGGGTGTGGTCTACGAGCAGTACTTC. This translates into CASSSGGVVYEQYF.